The clone carrying this TCR beta chain was observed a handful of times. The data were obtained in a study of CD8 T cells in Susac syndrome. From germline, CDR1 is SQVTM and CDR2 ANQGSEA. Trimming left V 3 bases short and J 3 bases short, with 9 bases between. The CDR3 contains 12 residues. An amount of RNA that ranged from roughly 0.5 to 1 ug was reverse transcribed with random hexamers. Amplification of TCR beta CDR3 across 54 Vbeta and 13 Jbeta was performed with immunoSEQ multiplex PCR. One entry per CDR3 protein, called by TCRdb with MiXCR from the immunoSEQ multiplex PCR reads. This table has roughly 60,000 distinct CDR3 sequences, more than 90% appearing once.

The chain carries TRBV29-1 and TRBJ2-7, with D tentatively TRBD2 (5 bases). The receptor was isolated from a human donor in good health. The sample was CD8+ T cells from PBMCs. CDR3 in amino acids: CSVETRDYEQYF. CDR3 DNA: TGCAGCGTTGAGACACGGGACTACGAGCAGTACTTC.